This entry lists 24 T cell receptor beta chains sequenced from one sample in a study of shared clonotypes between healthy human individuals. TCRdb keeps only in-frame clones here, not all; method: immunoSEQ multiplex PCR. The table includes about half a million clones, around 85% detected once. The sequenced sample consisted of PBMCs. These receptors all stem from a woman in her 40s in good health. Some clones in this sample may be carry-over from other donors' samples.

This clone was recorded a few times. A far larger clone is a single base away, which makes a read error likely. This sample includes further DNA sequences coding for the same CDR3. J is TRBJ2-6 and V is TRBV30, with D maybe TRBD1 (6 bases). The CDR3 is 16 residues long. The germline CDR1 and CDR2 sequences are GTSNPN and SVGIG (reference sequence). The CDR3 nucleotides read TGTGCATGGAGTAAATTATGGGGGCCTGGGGCCAACGTCCTGACTTTC. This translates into CAWSKLWGPGANVLTF.

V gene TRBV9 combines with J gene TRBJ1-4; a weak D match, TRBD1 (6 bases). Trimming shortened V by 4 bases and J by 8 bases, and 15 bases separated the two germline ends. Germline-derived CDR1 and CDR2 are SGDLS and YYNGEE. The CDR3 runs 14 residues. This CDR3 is CASSRTVLGEKLFF. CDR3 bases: TGTGCCAGCAGCCGGACAGTCCTAGGGGAAAAACTGTTTTTT.

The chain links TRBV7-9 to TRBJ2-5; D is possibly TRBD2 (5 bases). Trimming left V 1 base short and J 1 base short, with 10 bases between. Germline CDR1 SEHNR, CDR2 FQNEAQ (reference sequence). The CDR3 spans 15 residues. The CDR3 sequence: CASSLGSVVQETQYF. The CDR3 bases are TGTGCCAGCAGCTTAGGTAGCGTAGTCCAAGAGACCCAGTACTTC.

CDR3 in DNA: TGCAGTGCTAGAGCGAACTACGAGCAGTACTTC. It is translated as CSARANYEQYF. The V and J genes are TRBV20-1 and TRBJ2-7; no reliable D call. V was clipped by 1 base and J by 3 bases, with 4 bases between them. CDR3 length: 11 residues. Germline loops: CDR1 DFQATT, CDR2 SNEGSKA (reference sequence).

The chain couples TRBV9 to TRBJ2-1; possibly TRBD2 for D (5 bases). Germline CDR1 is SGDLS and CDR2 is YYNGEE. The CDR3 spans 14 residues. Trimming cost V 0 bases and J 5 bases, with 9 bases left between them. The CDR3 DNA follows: TGTGCCAGCAGCGTAGCTGACTACCACAATGAGCAGTTCTTC. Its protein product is CASSVADYHNEQFF.

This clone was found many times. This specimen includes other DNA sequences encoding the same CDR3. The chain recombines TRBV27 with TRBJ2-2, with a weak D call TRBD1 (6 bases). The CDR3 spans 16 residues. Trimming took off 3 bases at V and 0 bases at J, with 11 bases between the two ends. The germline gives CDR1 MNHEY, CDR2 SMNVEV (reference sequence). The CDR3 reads CASSFDRNANTGELFF. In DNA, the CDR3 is TGTGCCAGCAGTTTCGACAGGAACGCGAACACCGGGGAGCTGTTTTTT.

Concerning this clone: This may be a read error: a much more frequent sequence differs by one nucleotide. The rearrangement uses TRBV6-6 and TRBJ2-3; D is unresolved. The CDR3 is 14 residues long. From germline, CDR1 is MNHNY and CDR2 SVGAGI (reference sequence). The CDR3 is CDSSWSRSTDTQYF. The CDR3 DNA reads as TGTGACAGCAGTTGGTCGCGGAGCACAGATACGCAGTATTTT.

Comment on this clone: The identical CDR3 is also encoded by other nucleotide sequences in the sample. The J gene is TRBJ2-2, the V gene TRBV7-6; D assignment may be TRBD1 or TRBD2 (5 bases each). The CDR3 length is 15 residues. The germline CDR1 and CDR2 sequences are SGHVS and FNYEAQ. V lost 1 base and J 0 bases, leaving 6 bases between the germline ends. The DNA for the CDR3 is TGTGCCAGCAGCTTAGGAGGGGCGAACACCGGGGAGCTGTTTTTT. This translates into CASSLGGANTGELFF.

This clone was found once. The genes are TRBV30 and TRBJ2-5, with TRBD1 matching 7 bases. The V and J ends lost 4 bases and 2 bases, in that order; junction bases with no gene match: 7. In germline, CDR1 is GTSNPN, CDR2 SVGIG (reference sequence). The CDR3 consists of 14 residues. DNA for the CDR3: TGTGCCTGGACCACCGGGACAGAACAAGAGACCCAGTACTTC. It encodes CAWTTGTEQETQYF.

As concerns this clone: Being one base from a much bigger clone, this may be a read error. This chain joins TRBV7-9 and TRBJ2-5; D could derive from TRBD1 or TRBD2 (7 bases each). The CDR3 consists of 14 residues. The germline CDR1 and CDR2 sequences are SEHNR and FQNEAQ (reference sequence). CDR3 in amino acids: CASSLLAGGVTRYF. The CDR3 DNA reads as TGTGCCAGCAGCTTACTCGCAGGGGGGGTGACCCGGTACTTC. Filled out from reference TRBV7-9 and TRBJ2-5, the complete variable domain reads DTGVSQNPRHKITKRGQNVTFRCDPISEHNRLYWYRQTLGQGPEFLTYFQNEAQLEKSRLLSDRFSAERPKGSFSTLEIQRTEQGDSAMYLCASSLLAGGVTRYFGPGTRLLVL.

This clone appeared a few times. CDR3 sequence reads: CAISEDRSSYNEQFF. The CDR3 DNA reads as TGTGCCATCAGTGAGGACCGCAGCTCCTACAATGAGCAGTTCTTC. V usage is TRBV10-3 and J usage is TRBJ2-1, with D uncertain. CDR1 and CDR2 from the germline V gene are ENHRY and SYGVKD. This CDR3 spans 15 amino acids. V was clipped by 2 bases and J by 0 bases, with 8 bases between them.

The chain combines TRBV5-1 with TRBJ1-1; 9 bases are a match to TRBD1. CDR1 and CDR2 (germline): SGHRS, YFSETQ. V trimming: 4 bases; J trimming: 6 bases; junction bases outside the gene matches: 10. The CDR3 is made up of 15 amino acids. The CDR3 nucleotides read TGCGCCAGCAGCCCGGGGACAGGGAGTTTCGCTGAAGCTTTCTTT. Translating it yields CASSPGTGSFAEAFF.

DNA of the CDR3: TGTGCCAGCAGTTACGGTTCACAGGGCTACGAGCAGTACTTC. It specifies CASSYGSQGYEQYF. The V call is TRBV6-5, the J call TRBJ2-7; possible D gene TRBD1, 6 bases. Germline lookup yields CDR1 MNHEY and CDR2 SVGAGI. V shed 2 bases and J shed 3 bases, with 11 bases lying between them. The CDR3 sequence is 14 residues long.

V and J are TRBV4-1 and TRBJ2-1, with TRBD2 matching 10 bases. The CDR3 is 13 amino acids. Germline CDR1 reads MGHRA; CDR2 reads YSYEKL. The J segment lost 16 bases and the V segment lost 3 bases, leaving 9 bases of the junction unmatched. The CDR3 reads CASSHSPLAGVFF. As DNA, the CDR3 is TGCGCCAGCAGCCATTCACCGCTAGCGGGAGTATTCTTC.

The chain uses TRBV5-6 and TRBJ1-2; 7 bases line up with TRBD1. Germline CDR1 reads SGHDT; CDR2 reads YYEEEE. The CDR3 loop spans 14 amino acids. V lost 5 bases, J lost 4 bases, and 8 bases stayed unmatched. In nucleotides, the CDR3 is TGTGCCAGCAGACACGGACAGGAGCCCTATGGCTACACCTTC. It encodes CASRHGQEPYGYTF.

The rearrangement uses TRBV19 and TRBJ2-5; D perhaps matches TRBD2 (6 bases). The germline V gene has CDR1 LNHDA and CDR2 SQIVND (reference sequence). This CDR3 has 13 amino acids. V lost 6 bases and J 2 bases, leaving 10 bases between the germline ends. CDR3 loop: CASSDAGQETQYF. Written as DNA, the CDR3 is TGTGCCAGTAGCGATGCGGGGCAAGAGACCCAGTACTTC.

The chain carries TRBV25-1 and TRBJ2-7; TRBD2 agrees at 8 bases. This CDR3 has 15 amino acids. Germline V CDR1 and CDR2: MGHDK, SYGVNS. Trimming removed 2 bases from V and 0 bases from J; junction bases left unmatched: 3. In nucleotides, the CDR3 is TGTGCCAGCAGTGAAGGTAGCGGGGCCTCCTACGAGCAGTACTTC. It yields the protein CASSEGSGASYEQYF.

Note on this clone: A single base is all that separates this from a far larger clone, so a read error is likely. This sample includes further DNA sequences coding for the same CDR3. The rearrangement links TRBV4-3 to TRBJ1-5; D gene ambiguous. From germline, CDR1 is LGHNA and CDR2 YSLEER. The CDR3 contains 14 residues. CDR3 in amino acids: CASSPQISNQPQHF. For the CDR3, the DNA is TGCGCTAGCAGCCCCCAGATTAGCAATCAGCCCCAGCATTTT.

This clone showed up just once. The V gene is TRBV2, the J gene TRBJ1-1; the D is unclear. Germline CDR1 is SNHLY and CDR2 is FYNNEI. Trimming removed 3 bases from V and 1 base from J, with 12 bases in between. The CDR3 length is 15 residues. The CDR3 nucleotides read TGTGCCAGCAGTGACGGTGTCAGAACGAACACTGAAGCTTTCTTT. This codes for CASSDGVRTNTEAFF.

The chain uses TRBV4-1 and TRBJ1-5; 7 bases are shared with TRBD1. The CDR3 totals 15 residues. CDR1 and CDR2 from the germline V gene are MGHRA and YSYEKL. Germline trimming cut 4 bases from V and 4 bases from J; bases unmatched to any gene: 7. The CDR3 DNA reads TGCGCCAGCAGCCCCGCCGACAGGGTAAATCAGCCCCAGCATTTT. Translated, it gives CASSPADRVNQPQHF.

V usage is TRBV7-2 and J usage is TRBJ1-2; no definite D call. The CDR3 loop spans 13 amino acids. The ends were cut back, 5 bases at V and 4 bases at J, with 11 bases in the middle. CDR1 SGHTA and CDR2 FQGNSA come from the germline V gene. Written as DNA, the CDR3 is TGTGCCAGCAGCCCCGGGAGGGTCTATGGCTACACCTTC. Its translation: CASSPGRVYGYTF.

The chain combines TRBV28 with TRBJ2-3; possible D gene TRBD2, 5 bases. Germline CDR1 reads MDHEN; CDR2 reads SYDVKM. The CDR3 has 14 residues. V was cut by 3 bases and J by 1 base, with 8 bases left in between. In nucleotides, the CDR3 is TGTGCCAGCAGTTTCCTAGCTGGCACAGATACGCAGTATTTT. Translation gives CASSFLAGTDTQYF.

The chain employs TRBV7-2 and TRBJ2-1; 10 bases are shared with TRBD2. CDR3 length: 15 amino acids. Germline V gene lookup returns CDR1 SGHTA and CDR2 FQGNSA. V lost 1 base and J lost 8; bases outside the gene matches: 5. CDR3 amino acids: CASSLGSSGSYEQFF. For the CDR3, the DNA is TGTGCCAGCAGCTTAGGGTCTAGCGGGAGCTATGAGCAGTTCTTC.

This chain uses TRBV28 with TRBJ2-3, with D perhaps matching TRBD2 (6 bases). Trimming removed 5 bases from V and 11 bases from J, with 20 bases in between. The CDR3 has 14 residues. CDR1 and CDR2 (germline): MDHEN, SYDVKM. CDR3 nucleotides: TGTGCCAGCAGTCTGGGACTGCCGGAGAATAAGCAGTATTTT. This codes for CASSLGLPENKQYF.